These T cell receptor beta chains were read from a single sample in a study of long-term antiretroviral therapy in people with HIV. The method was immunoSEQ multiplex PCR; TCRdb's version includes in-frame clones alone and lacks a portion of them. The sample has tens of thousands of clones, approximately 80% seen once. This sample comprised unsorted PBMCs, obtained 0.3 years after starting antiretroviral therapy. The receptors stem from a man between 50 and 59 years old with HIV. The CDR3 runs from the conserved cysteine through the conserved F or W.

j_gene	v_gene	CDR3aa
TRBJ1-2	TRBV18	CASSPDRGNNYGYTF
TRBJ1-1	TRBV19	CASSILRLKTSTEAFF
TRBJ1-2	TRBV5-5	CASSLQGRSSGYTF
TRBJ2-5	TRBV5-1	CASSLERAPQETQYF
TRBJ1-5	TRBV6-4	CASSSYPRGTQHF
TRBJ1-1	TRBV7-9	CASSLMPGQGADTEAFF
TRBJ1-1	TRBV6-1	CASSEASGGNTEAFF
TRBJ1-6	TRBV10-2	CASSDLLTGSNSPLHF
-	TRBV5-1	CASSDYRDGVSYEQYF
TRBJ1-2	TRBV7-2	CASSEGGQILGYTF
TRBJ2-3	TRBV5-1	CASSLELGGSTDTQYF
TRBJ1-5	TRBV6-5	CASNGSNQPQHF
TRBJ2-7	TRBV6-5	CASSYGTGPSYEQYF
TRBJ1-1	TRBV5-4	CASSGDSWPNTEAFF
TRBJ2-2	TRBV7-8	CASSWGLYTGELFF
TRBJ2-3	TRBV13	CASSLSRLVTRTDTQYF
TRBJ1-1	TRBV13	CASSKAGMNTEAFF
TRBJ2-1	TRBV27	CASSLTGVGNEQFF
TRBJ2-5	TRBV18	CASSPEAEETQYF
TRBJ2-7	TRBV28	CASSWGASTYEQYF
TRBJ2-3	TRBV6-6	CASSTNTDTQYF
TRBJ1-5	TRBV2	CASSERAPPFYSNQPQHF
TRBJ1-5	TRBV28	CASSLLWRHSNQPQHF
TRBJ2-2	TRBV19	CASSTTGIRSGELFF
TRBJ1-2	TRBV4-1	CASSQRTGSPNYGYTF
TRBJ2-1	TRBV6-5	CASSSDPGQNNEQFF
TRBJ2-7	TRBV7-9	CASSQGTFYEQYF
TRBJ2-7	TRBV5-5	CASRTTRETYEQYF
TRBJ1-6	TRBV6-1	CASSEEGGSSPLHF
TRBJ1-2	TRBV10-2	CASSEGSGYTF
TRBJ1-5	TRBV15	CATSRGGGRRNQPQHF
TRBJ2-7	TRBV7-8	CASSLGGTGKYEQYF
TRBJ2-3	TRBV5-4	CASSAGQSTDTQYF
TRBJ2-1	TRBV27	CASAGDNEQFF
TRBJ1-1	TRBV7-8	CASSLVGGQGEAFF
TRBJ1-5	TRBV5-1	CASSWFGGDQPQHF
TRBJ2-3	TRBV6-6	CASSDTGGSDTQYF
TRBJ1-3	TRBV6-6	CASSYASYSGNTIYF
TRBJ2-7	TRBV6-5	CASSYSESSSYEQYF
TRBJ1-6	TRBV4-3	CASSQGNSPLHF
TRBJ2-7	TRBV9	CASSAPTGESSGLYEQYF
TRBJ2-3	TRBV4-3	CASSQRFGGGSDTQYF
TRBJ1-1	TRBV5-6	CASSLWGGRMRTEAFF
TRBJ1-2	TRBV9	CASSVGDRGLYGYTF
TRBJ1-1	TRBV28	CASRNTEAFF
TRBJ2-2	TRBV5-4	CASYPGPNTGELFF